This TCR beta chain is from a study of T cells in localized non-small cell lung cancer. Overall study findings and caveats: When the top 100 tumor clones were examined, a median approximately 59 of them also appeared in the adjacent lung, which was paired and uninvolved. Uninvolved adjacent lung had more T cell clonality than any other tissue, topping tumor.

The assay was immunoSEQ multiplex PCR, and TCRdb's table has in-frame clones only and misses some. The table shows 20,000 to 25,000 clones, with less than 90% occurring only once. As concerns this clone: The antigen is unknown.

J was trimmed by 5 bases and V by 4 bases; bases with no gene match: 11. The CDR3 is made up of 16 amino acids. Germline CDR1 SGDLS, CDR2 YYNGEE. The chain uses TRBV9 and TRBJ2-3; the match to TRBD1 covers 9 bases. The receptor comes from a male donor aged 60 or over with stage I lung adenocarcinoma. The sample was peripheral blood, taken before any cancer treatment. As DNA, the CDR3 is TGTGCCAGCAGCCCGAGGGGGGACAGGGCAAAAGATACGCAGTATTTT. Its translation is CASSPRGDRAKDTQYF.